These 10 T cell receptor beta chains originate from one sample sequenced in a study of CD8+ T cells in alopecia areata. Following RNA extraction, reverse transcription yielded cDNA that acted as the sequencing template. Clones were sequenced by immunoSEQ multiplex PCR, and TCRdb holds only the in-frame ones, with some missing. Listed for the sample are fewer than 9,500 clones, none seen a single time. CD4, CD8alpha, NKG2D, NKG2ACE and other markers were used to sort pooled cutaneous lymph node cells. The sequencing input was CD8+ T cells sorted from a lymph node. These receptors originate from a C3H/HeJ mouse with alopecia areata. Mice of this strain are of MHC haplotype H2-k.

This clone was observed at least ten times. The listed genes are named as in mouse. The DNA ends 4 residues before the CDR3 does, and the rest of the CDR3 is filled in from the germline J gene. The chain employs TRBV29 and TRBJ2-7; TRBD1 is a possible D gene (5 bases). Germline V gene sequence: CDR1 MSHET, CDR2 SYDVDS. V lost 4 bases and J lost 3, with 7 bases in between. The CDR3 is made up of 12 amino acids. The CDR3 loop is CASSSDSYEQYF. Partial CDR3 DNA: TGTGCTAGCAGTTCCGACAGCTAT.

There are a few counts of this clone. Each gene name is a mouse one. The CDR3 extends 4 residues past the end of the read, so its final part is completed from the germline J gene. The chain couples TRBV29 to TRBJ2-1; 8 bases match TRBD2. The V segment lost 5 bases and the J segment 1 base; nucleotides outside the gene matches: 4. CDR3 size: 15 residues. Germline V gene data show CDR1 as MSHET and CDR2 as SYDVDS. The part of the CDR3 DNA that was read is TGTGCTAGCAGTCTCAACTGGGGGAACTATGCT. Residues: CASSLNWGNYA. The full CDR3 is CASSLNWGNYAEQFF.

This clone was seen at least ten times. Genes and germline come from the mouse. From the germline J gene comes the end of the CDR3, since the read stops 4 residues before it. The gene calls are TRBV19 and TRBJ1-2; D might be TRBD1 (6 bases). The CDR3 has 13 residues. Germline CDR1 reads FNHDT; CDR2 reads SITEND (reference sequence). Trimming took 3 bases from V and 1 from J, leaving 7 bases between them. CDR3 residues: CASSKGVNSDYTF. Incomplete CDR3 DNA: TGTGCCAGCAGTAAGGGGGTAAACTCC.

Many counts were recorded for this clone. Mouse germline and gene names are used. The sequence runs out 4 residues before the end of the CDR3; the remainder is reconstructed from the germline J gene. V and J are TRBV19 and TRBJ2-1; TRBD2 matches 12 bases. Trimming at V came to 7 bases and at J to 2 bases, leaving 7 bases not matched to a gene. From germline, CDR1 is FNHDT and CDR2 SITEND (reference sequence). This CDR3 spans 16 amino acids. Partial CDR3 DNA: TGTGCCAGCGGCCCCGGACTGGGGGGGGACTATGCT. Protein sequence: CASGPGLGGDYA. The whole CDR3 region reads CASGPGLGGDYAEQFF.

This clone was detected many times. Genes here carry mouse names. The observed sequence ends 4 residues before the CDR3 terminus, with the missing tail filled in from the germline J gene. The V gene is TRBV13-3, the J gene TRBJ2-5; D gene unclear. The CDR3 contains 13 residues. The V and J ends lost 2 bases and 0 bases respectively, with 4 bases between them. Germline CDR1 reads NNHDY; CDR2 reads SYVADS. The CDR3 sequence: CASSDLNQDTQYF. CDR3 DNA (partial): TGTGCCAGCAGTGACCTTAACCAAGAC.

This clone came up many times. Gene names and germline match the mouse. Here the CDR3 reads CASSYNSYEQYF. Partial CDR3 DNA: TGTGCCAGCAGTTACAACTCCTAT. V and J are TRBV14 and TRBJ2-7; D not resolved. The read stops 4 residues short of the end of the CDR3; the missing end is completed from the germline J gene. The V and J ends lost 3 bases and 0 bases respectively, with 4 bases between them. This CDR3 spans 12 amino acids. Looked up from germline, CDR1 is SGHDT and CDR2 is FRDEAV.

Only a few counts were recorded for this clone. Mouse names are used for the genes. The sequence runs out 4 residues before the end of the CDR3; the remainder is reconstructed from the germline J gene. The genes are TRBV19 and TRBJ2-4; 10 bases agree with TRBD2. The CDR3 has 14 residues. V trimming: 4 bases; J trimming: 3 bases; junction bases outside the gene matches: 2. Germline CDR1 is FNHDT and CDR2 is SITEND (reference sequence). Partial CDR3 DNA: TGTGCCAGCAGTTACTGGGGGGGACAAAAC. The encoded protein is CASSYWGGQN. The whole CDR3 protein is CASSYWGGQNTLYF.

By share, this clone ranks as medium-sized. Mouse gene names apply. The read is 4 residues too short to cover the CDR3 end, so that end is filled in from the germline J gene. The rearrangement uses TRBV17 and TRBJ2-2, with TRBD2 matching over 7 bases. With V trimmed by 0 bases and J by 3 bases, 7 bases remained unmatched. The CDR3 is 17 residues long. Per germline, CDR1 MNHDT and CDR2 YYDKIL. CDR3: CASSRDLSTGDTGQLYF. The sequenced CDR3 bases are TGTGCTAGCAGTAGAGATCTGTCAACTGGGGACACCGGG.

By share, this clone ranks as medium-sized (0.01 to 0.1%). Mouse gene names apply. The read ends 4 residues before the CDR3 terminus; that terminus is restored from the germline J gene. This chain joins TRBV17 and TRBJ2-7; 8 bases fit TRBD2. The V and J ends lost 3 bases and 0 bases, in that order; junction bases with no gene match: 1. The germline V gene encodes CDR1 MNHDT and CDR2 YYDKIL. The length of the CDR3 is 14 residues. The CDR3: CASSRGGRSYEQYF. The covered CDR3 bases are TGTGCTAGCAGTAGGGGGGGGCGCTCCTAT.

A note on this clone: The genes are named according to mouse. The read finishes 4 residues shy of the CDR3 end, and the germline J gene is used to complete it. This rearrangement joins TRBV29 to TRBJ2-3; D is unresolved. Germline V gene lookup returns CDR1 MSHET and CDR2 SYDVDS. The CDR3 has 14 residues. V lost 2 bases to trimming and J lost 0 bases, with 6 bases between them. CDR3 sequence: CASSLVNSAETLYF. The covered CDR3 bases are TGTGCTAGCAGTTTAGTCAATAGTGCAGAA. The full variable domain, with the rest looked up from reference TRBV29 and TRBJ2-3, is DMKVTQMPRYLIKRMGENVLLECGQDMSHETMYWYRQDPGLGLQLIYISYDVDSNSEGDIPKGYRVSRKKREHFSLILDSAKTNQTSVYFCASSLVNSAETLYFGSGTRLTVL.